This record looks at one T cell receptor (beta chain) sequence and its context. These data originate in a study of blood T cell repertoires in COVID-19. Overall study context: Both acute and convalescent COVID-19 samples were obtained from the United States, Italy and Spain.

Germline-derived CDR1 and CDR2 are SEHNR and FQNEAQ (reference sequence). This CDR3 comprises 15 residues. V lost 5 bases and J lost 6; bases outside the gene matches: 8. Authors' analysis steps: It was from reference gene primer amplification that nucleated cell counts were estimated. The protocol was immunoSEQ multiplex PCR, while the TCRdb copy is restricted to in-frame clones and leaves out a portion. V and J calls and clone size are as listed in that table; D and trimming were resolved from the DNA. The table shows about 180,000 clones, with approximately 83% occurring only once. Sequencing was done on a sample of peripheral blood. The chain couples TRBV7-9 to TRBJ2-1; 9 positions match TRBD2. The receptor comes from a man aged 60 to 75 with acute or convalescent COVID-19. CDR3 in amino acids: CASSQLAGLGNEQFF. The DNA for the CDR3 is TGTGCCAGCAGCCAGCTAGCGGGATTAGGCAATGAGCAGTTCTTC.